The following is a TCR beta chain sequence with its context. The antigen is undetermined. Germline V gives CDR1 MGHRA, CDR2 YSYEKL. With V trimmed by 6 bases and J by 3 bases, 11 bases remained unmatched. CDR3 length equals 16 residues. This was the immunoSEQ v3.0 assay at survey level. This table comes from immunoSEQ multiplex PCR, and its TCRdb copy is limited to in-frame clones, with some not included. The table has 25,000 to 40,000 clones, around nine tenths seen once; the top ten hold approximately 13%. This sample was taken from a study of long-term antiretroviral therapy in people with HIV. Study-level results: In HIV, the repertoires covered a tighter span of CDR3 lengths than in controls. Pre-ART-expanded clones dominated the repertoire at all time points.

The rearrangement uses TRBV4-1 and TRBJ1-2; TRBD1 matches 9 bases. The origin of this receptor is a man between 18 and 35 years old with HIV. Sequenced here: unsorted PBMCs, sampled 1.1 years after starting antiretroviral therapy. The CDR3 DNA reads TGCGCCAGCAGGCCGACAGGGGGGAGAAGAGACTATGGCTACACCTTC. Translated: CASRPTGGRRDYGYTF.